Sequencing of this T cell receptor beta chain was carried out in a study of early T cells in non-severe SARS-CoV-2 infection. For the study at large: It was bulk RNA from unsorted whole blood that was sequenced, and the chains were unpaired. Study-level points and caveats: The VDJdb matching leaned toward anti-spike CD8 responses and overlooked private and CD4 specificities.

Per the germline V gene, CDR1 is SGHRS and CDR2 is YFSETQ. V was shortened by 0 bases and J by 0 bases, with 12 bases between the two germline ends. This CDR3 contains 16 residues. Unique molecular identifiers were attached to individual cDNA molecules. TCRdb passed the 5' RACE reads through MiXCR, listing each CDR3 protein once. Found here are around 55,000 distinct CDR3 sequences, 9.5% to 15% of them singletons; the top ten hold 3.5% to 4.5%. For this clonotype: Antigen: not known.

The sequence came from an adult who was a healthcare worker with PCR-confirmed SARS-CoV-2 infection or an uninfected control (not recorded which). Input material: whole blood. The rearrangement joins TRBV5-1 to TRBJ1-1; D possibly corresponds to TRBD1 (6 bases). In DNA form, the CDR3 reads TGCGCCAGCAGCTTGGGTCAGGGGAACATGAACACTGAAGCTTTCTTT. As protein: CASSLGQGNMNTEAFF.